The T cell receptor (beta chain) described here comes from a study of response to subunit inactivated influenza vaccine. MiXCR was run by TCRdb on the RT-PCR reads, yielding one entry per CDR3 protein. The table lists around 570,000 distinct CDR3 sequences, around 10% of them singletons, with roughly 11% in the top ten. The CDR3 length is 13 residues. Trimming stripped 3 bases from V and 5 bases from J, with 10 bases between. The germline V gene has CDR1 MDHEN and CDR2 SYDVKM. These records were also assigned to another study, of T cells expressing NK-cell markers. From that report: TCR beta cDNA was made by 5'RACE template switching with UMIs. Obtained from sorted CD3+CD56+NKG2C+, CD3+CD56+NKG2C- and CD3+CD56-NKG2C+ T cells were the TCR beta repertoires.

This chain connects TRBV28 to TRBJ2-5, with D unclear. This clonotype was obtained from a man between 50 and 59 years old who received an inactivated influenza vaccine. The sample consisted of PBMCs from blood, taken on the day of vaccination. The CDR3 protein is CASSLVNGETQYF. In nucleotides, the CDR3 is TGTGCCAGCAGTTTGGTCAATGGGGAGACCCAGTACTTC.